The text below deals with one T cell receptor (beta chain). Its antigen is still unknown. Donors were ostensibly healthy at sampling, although undocumented immune exposures were probable. These data are taken from a study of cytomegalovirus exposure and HLA in healthy donors. PCR employed 60 Vbeta and 13 Jbeta primers. Per the authors' pipeline: The count from a later analysis was 79 million or so unique TCR beta chains, roughly 11 million of them shared. TCRdb keeps only in-frame clones here, not all; method: immunoSEQ multiplex PCR. The V and J calls and clone size are taken from that table; D and trimming were inferred from the DNA. The data show 95,000 to 100,000 clones, under 80% seen once. Germline assignment: CDR1 MDHEN and CDR2 SYDVKM. Trimming took off 3 bases at V and 4 bases at J, with 6 bases between the two ends. The CDR3 is 13 residues long. Broader study findings: The productive fraction for most TCR beta V segments was about 90% or about 30% in an earlier analysis. Relative to equally common others, HLA-associated TCR beta chains showed greater clonal expansion in a later analysis.

This chain connects TRBV28 to TRBJ2-2; unclear D gene. Sequencing was performed on PBMCs. The receptor's source is a man aged 40-49 years in good health and CMV-seropositive. CDR3 in DNA: TGTGCCAGCAGTTTGTCCCTCACCGGGGAGCTGTTTTTT. Translated: CASSLSLTGELFF.